Each of the 21 T cell receptor beta chains below was sequenced from the same sample in a study of blood T cells in healthy people across ages (dated by TCRdb to the mid-2010s). The library came from 5' RACE. The reads were generated on an Illumina HiSeq 2500. A second roughly 7 to 12 cycle PCR used a sample-barcoded 5' primer and a J-beta primer mix. TCRdb handled the public reads itself, with Q25 trimming in fastp and clone calling in MiXCR, and kept productive beta chains. One record per CDR3 amino acid sequence lists the most common genes and DNA. The sample table shows roughly 2 million distinct CDR3 sequences, and 40% to 55% are seen once. The leading ten clones occupy more than 2% of the sample. Sequencing was carried out using blood. Receptors originate from a middle-aged woman in good health.

This clonotype was detected only a few times. Written as DNA, the CDR3 is TGCAGCGGGCAGGGGAATCTGAACACTGAAGCTTTCTTT. It yields the protein CSGQGNLNTEAFF. This rearrangement joins TRBV29-1 to TRBJ1-1, with a tentative D call TRBD1 (6 bases). The CDR3 is 13 amino acids. The germline V gene encodes CDR1 SQVTM and CDR2 ANQGSEA. V lost 7 bases, J lost 0 bases, and 12 bases lay in between.

This clonotype was seen repeatedly, ten times or more. This CDR3 reads CASSSGTASFSGANVLTF. The CDR3 bases are TGTGCCAGCAGTTCGGGGACAGCTTCTTTCTCTGGGGCCAACGTCCTGACTTTC. The gene calls are TRBV6-5 and TRBJ2-6, with 7 bases aligning to TRBD1. Germline assignment: CDR1 MNHEY and CDR2 SVGAGI. Germline trimming cut 4 bases from V and 0 bases from J; bases unmatched to any gene: 9. The CDR3 extends over 18 amino acids.

The rearrangement joins TRBV11-2 to TRBJ2-5; D might be TRBD1 (5 bases). In germline, CDR1 is SGHAT, CDR2 FQNNGV. The CDR3 has 14 residues. V was clipped by 5 bases and J by 11 bases, with 21 bases between them. CDR3 coding DNA: TGTGCCAGCAGCCACCCGACAGCTATTGGGATGCAGTACTTC. Residues: CASSHPTAIGMQYF.

The V gene is TRBV27, the J gene TRBJ2-1, with D unclear. With 2 bases removed from V and 0 bases from J, the gap between germline ends came to 26 bases. Germline lookup yields CDR1 MNHEY and CDR2 SMNVEV (reference sequence). CDR3 size: 21 residues. The CDR3 nucleotides read TGTGCCAGCAGTTTAGGCCCGTCCGTTGCCTACGCTCTCTACTCCTACAATGAGCAGTTCTTC. Translated, it gives CASSLGPSVAYALYSYNEQFF.

The chain couples TRBV24-1 to TRBJ2-7; D gene unclear. The J call is doubtful: the DNA matches TRBJ2-5 better. This CDR3 has 15 residues. Germline V CDR1 and CDR2: KGHDR, SFDVKD. DNA of the CDR3: TGTGCCACCAGTGACCCTGACGGATCCGAAGAGACCCAGTACTTC. It codes for CATSDPDGSEETQYF.

This chain uses TRBV4-1 with TRBJ2-7, with 8 nucleotides matching TRBD2. The CDR3 spans 15 residues. V was pared by 7 bases and J by 7 bases, with 15 bases of the junction left unmatched. The germline V gene has CDR1 MGHRA and CDR2 YSYEKL. The CDR3 coding sequence is TGCGCCAGCACCCCAAGAGCGGGGGTGTTCGAAGAGCAGTACTTC. Its protein is CASTPRAGVFEEQYF.

This clonotype was picked up a small number of times. The chain uses TRBV25-1 and TRBJ1-1; 9 bases fit TRBD1. The CDR3 is made up of 14 amino acids. V dropped 6 bases and J dropped 6; count of bases not matched to a gene: 8. Germline CDR1 and CDR2: MGHDK and SYGVNS. Written as DNA, the CDR3 is TGTGCCAGCAGCGTGACAGGGGGTTGGGCTGAAGCTTTCTTT. It encodes CASSVTGGWAEAFF.

The chain combines TRBV5-6 with TRBJ1-1, with a weak D call TRBD1 (5 bases). V gave up 7 bases and J gave up 7 bases, with 14 bases separating them. CDR3 length: 12 amino acids. Per germline, CDR1 SGHDT and CDR2 YYEEEE. This chain's CDR3 is CASQARVGEAFF. In DNA, the CDR3 is TGTGCCAGCCAAGCCAGGGTCGGTGAAGCTTTCTTT.

This clonotype showed up many times. The V call is TRBV4-1, the J call TRBJ2-3; D unclear. Trimming stripped 0 bases from V and 5 bases from J, with 15 bases between. The CDR3 runs to 16 residues. CDR1 MGHRA and CDR2 YSYEKL come from the germline V gene. The CDR3 region is CASSQEYLPPKDTQYF. As DNA, the CDR3 is TGCGCCAGCAGCCAAGAGTACTTGCCTCCCAAAGATACGCAGTATTTT.

This chain joins TRBV12-3 or TRBV12-4 and TRBJ2-3; possible D gene TRBD1, 6 bases. The CDR3 loop spans 14 amino acids. With 8 bases removed from V and 4 bases from J, the gap between germline ends came to 16 bases. Written as DNA, the CDR3 is TGTGCCAGCGGCACAACAGGGTTTGCAGATACGCAGTATTTT. This translates into CASGTTGFADTQYF.

The chain joins TRBV7-9 to TRBJ2-1, with TRBD2 matching 10 bases. Looked up from germline, CDR1 is SEHNR and CDR2 is FQNEAQ (reference sequence). Trimming took 6 bases from V and 5 from J; bases not matched to a gene: 7. This CDR3 region has 15 residues. CDR3 protein: CASREAGGPNNEQFF. CDR3 DNA sequence: TGTGCCAGCAGAGAAGCGGGGGGGCCTAACAATGAGCAGTTCTTC.

This clonotype occurred a few times. The rearrangement links TRBV13 to TRBJ2-1; D call uncertain. Between the trimmed V and J ends, which lost 7 bases and 8 bases, there was a span of 15 bases. Per the germline V gene, CDR1 is PRHDT and CDR2 is FYEKMQ (reference sequence). The CDR3 extends over 13 amino acids. This chain's CDR3 is CASNRNGGDEQFF. CDR3 sequence (DNA): TGTGCCAGCAATCGGAACGGCGGCGATGAGCAGTTCTTC.

This chain's CDR3 is CASSSESGGYNEQFF. CDR3 sequence (DNA): TGTGCCAGCAGCTCAGAAAGCGGGGGCTACAATGAGCAGTTCTTC. The chain carries TRBV11-3 and TRBJ2-1, with TRBD2 identical over 8 bases. Germline V gene data show CDR1 as SGHNT and CDR2 as YENEEA. There are 15 residues in the CDR3. V gave up 4 bases and J gave up 3 bases; unmatched junction bases: 5.

The chain combines TRBV7-9 with TRBJ2-1; a possible D gene is TRBD2 (5 bases). Germline V CDR1 and CDR2: SEHNR, FQNEAQ (reference sequence). This CDR3 has 14 residues. V dropped 5 bases and J dropped 5 bases, with 13 bases sitting between them. This CDR3 reads CASSGRDEDNEQFF. The CDR3 bases are TGTGCCAGCAGCGGGAGAGATGAGGACAATGAGCAGTTCTTC.

A word on this clonotype: This may be a read error, as it is one base from a much larger clone. V and J are TRBV10-2 and TRBJ2-7; D uncertain. V was cut by 3 bases and J by 7 bases, with 22 bases left in between. The germline gives CDR1 WSHSY, CDR2 SAAADI. This CDR3 is 16 amino acids long. Here the CDR3 reads CASSDPTGPSYNEQYF. DNA of the CDR3: TGCGCCAGCAGTGATCCCACGGGCCCCTCCTACAATGAGCAGTACTTC.

The chain carries TRBV20-1 and TRBJ2-5, with 10 bases lining up with TRBD2. The CDR3 loop spans 15 amino acids. V was clipped by 2 bases and J by 2 bases; unmatched bases: 5. Per germline, CDR1 DFQATT and CDR2 SNEGSKA (reference sequence). The CDR3 loop reads CSARSLAGEQETQYF. CDR3 nucleotides: TGCAGTGCTAGAAGCCTAGCGGGGGAGCAAGAGACCCAGTACTTC.

This clonotype has just a few counts. The chain recombines TRBV6-2 or TRBV6-3 with TRBJ2-4; D is unresolved. The length of the CDR3 is 13 residues. V was pared by 4 bases and J by 1 base, with 5 bases between. Per germline, CDR1 MNHEY and CDR2 SVGEGT. The CDR3 here is CASSWGAKNIQYF. For the CDR3, the DNA is TGTGCCAGCAGTTGGGGTGCCAAAAACATTCAGTACTTC.

This sequence joins TRBV12-3 or TRBV12-4 and TRBJ2-3, with 8 bases lining up with TRBD2. The CDR3 loop spans 17 amino acids. With V trimmed by 6 bases and J by 2 bases, 13 bases remained unmatched. The CDR3 spells CASRLTGTRDPTDTQYF. Written as DNA, the CDR3 is TGTGCCAGCAGACTCACCGGGACTAGGGATCCCACAGATACGCAGTATTTT.

The genes are TRBV11-2 and TRBJ2-1; the match to TRBD2 covers 13 bases. Unmatched junction bases numbered 8, after V lost 1 base and J lost 8 bases. This CDR3 is built from 17 residues. Germline V lookup: CDR1 SGHAT, CDR2 FQNNGV. Written as DNA, the CDR3 is TGTGCCAGCAGCTTAGTAGCGGGGACTAGCGGGGTCGATGAGCAGTTCTTC. Translated, it gives CASSLVAGTSGVDEQFF.

This clonotype was seen a few times. V usage is TRBV29-1 and J usage is TRBJ2-5; 9 bases are shared with TRBD1. Germline V gene sequence: CDR1 SQVTM, CDR2 ANQGSEA. J gave up 0 bases and V 4 bases, and 6 bases lay outside the gene matches. The CDR3 is made up of 15 amino acids. DNA for the CDR3: TGCAGCGTTGGCCCCGGGACAGGGTACCAAGAGACCCAGTACTTC. Amino acid sequence: CSVGPGTGYQETQYF.

This clonotype came up a few times. The rearrangement uses TRBV4-1 and TRBJ2-4, with unresolved D. Germline CDR1 and CDR2: MGHRA and YSYEKL. The CDR3 is 16 residues long. Trimming pared 1 base from V and 3 bases from J, leaving 13 bases between. The chain's CDR3 is CASSQGSRDNKNIQYF. The CDR3 DNA sequence: TGCGCCAGCAGCCAAGGGTCAAGGGATAACAAAAACATTCAGTACTTC.